This record looks at one T cell receptor (beta chain) sequence and its context. CDR3 size: 13 residues. Germline V gene lookup returns CDR1 MNHNS and CDR2 SASEGT. V was clipped by 5 bases and J by 3 bases, with 10 bases between them. In the original processing: Cell counts per sample came from amplifying reference gene primers. The protocol was immunoSEQ multiplex PCR, while the TCRdb copy is restricted to in-frame clones and leaves out a portion. The V and J calls and clone size come from that table; D and trimming were worked out from the DNA. The profile shows fewer than 300,000 clones, 80% to 90% of them singletons. This record comes from a study of blood T cell repertoires in COVID-19. At the level of the study: Donors in the United States, Italy and Spain gave samples during acute or convalescent COVID-19. From T cells, B-cell-depleted T cells, or PBMCs came the material, which was cDNA or gDNA.

The sample taken for sequencing was peripheral blood. The rearrangement links TRBV6-1 to TRBJ1-1, with a weak D call TRBD1 (6 bases). The origin of this receptor is a woman aged 35 to 49 who had recovered from COVID-19. The CDR3 reads CASSSSGDTEAFF. The CDR3 DNA sequence: TGTGCCAGCAGTAGTTCAGGGGACACTGAAGCTTTCTTT.